Listed here are 32 T cell receptor beta chains from one sample, sequenced in a study of blood T cells in healthy people across ages (dated by TCRdb to about 2015). Preparation of the library involved 5' RACE. Sequencing was carried out with an Illumina HiSeq 2500. A second 7 to 11 cycle PCR used a sample-barcoded 5' primer and a J-beta primer mix. TCRdb's own reprocessing of the public reads used fastp at Q25 and MiXCR and kept productive beta chains. Rows merge per CDR3 protein into single entries with the most common DNA and genes. The sample profile shows approximately 1,000,000 distinct CDR3 sequences; 45% of them were found once. 18% of the sample is in the top ten clones. The sample was blood. These receptors all stem from a woman aged 55-69 years in good health.

Here the CDR3 DNA reads TGTGCCAGCAGCTTAGTGGGAAGACTAAACTCCTACAATGAGCAGTTCTTC. Translated: CASSLVGRLNSYNEQFF. This rearrangement joins TRBV11-2 to TRBJ2-1; D is possibly TRBD2 (5 bases). This CDR3 has 17 residues. Trimming removed 1 base at V and 0 bases at J, with 13 bases between. Per germline, CDR1 SGHAT and CDR2 FQNNGV.

V and J are TRBV5-4 and TRBJ1-2; the match to TRBD1 covers 9 bases. Germline V gene lookup returns CDR1 SGHNT and CDR2 YYREEE (reference sequence). The CDR3 runs to 15 residues. The V gene end was trimmed by 3 bases and the J gene end by 8 bases; junction bases not matched to a gene: 11. DNA of the CDR3: TGTGCCAGCAGCTATTCACAGGGGGCGTGGTACGGCTACACCTTC. It is translated as CASSYSQGAWYGYTF. The full variable domain, in which reference TRBV5-4 and TRBJ1-2 provide the parts outside the CDR3, is ETGVTQSPTHLIKTRGQQVTLRCSSQSGHNTVSWYQQALGQGPQFIFQYYREEENGRGNFPPRFSGLQFPNYSSELNVNALELDDSALYLCASSYSQGAWYGYTFGSGTRLTVV.

This rearrangement joins TRBV9 to TRBJ2-7; 9 bases are shared with TRBD2. Looked up from germline, CDR1 is SGDLS and CDR2 is YYNGEE. V was clipped by 4 bases and J by 7 bases; unmatched bases: 12. The CDR3 is made up of 15 amino acids. In DNA, the CDR3 is TGTGCCAGCAGCCTTAGCGGGGGAGCGGGCAATGAGCAGTACTTC. Translation gives CASSLSGGAGNEQYF.

This chain links TRBV5-1 with TRBJ2-2; D possibly corresponds to TRBD1 (6 bases). Trimming removed 1 base at V and 2 bases at J, with 9 bases between. The CDR3 length is 15 residues. Germline loops: CDR1 SGHRS, CDR2 YFSETQ. The CDR3 DNA sequence: TGCGCCAGCAGCTTGAGGACAGTAAACACCGGGGAGCTGTTTTTT. Translated: CASSLRTVNTGELFF.

J is TRBJ2-7 and V is TRBV7-9; a weak D match, TRBD1 (5 bases). The end of the DNA fits TRBJ2-5 better, so the J call may be wrong. CDR1 SEHNR and CDR2 FQNEAQ come from the germline V gene (reference sequence). This CDR3 spans 14 amino acids. The CDR3 nucleotides are TGTGCCAGCAGCATAGGGCTGCAGGGAGAGACCCAGTACTTC. This translates into CASSIGLQGETQYF.

This clonotype was seen more than once but under ten times. The chain joins TRBV29-1 to TRBJ1-1; 9 bases fit TRBD1. Unmatched junction bases numbered 10, after V lost 7 bases and J lost 4 bases. The germline V gene encodes CDR1 SQVTM and CDR2 ANQGSEA. The CDR3 has 14 residues. CDR3 sequence reads: CSGGAQGAGTEAFF. The DNA of the CDR3 is TGCAGCGGGGGAGCACAGGGGGCCGGCACTGAAGCTTTCTTT.

The sample holds a few counts of this clonotype. V usage is TRBV3-1 and J usage is TRBJ2-7, with TRBD1 matching 9 bases. This CDR3 is 13 amino acids long. With V trimmed by 6 bases and J by 7 bases, 7 bases remained unmatched. From germline, CDR1 is LGHDT and CDR2 YNNKEL (reference sequence). The CDR3, as DNA: TGTGCCAGCAGGAGGACAGGGGCGGTGGAGCAGTACTTC. Its translation: CASRRTGAVEQYF.

This rearrangement joins TRBV7-9 to TRBJ1-2, with D uncertain. V was shortened by 5 bases and J by 9 bases, with 19 bases between the two germline ends. Germline loops: CDR1 SEHNR, CDR2 FQNEAQ (reference sequence). This CDR3 spans 14 amino acids. DNA of the CDR3: TGTGCCAGCAGCCGGACCGGCCATAGTTTTCGCTACACCTTC. Its protein is CASSRTGHSFRYTF.

V is TRBV4-1 and J is TRBJ2-1; D tentatively reads TRBD1 or TRBD2 (7 bases each). The CDR3 consists of 17 residues. Germline CDR1 MGHRA, CDR2 YSYEKL. Trimming shortened V by 3 bases and J by 1 base, and 16 bases separated the two germline ends. CDR3 nucleotides: TGCGCCAGCAGCCACATAGGGCAGGGGGGGTCCTACAATGAGCAGTTCTTC. Protein sequence: CASSHIGQGGSYNEQFF.

This clonotype has just a few counts. This rearrangement joins TRBV5-1 to TRBJ2-7; 13 positions match TRBD2. In germline, CDR1 is SGHRS, CDR2 YFSETQ. The CDR3 covers 15 residues. After removal of 5 bases from V and 3 bases from J, the junction contained 5 bases not matched to a gene. The CDR3 region has the DNA TGCGCCAGCAGACCTGGGACTAGCGGGGTCTACGAGCAGTACTTC. Its protein is CASRPGTSGVYEQYF. Based on the CDR3 plus reference TRBV5-1 and TRBJ2-7, the full variable domain is KAGVTQTPRYLIKTRGQQVTLSCSPISGHRSVSWYQQTPGQGLQFLFEYFSETQRNKGNFPGRFSGRQFSNSRSEMNVSTLELGDSALYLCASRPGTSGVYEQYFGPGTRLTVT.

This clonotype was counted once. The chain has TRBV9 and TRBJ2-3; TRBD2 aligns across 7 bases. Germline V gives CDR1 SGDLS, CDR2 YYNGEE. This CDR3 region has 14 residues. Germline trimming cut 5 bases from V and 1 base from J; bases unmatched to any gene: 4. CDR3 sequence reads: CASRAGSGTDTQYF. The DNA of the CDR3 is TGTGCCAGCAGAGCGGGGAGCGGCACAGATACGCAGTATTTT.

This clonotype was recorded once. V and J are TRBV7-6 and TRBJ2-1, with 8 bases fitting TRBD1. V dropped 2 bases and J dropped 13; count of bases not matched to a gene: 13. Germline V gene data show CDR1 as SGHVS and CDR2 as FNYEAQ. The CDR3 sequence is 15 residues long. The CDR3 coding sequence is TGTGCCAGCAGCTTAAAAGTAGGACAGGGTATCGAACAGTTCTTC. Residues: CASSLKVGQGIEQFF.

This chain connects TRBV7-2 to TRBJ2-5; TRBD1 is a possible D gene (5 bases). The DNA end lines up better with TRBJ2-7; the J call may be wrong. CDR3 length equals 15 residues. The germline V gene encodes CDR1 SGHTA and CDR2 FQGNSA. CDR3 sequence: CASSLRAGYQYEQYF. The CDR3 DNA reads as TGTGCCAGCAGCTTAAGGGCAGGGTACCAATACGAGCAGTACTTC.

The chain has TRBV7-8 and TRBJ1-4; D not resolved. The CDR3 is made up of 17 amino acids. Germline CDR1 is SGHVS and CDR2 is FQNEAQ. The V gene lost 2 bases and the J gene lost 0 bases, with 13 bases spanning the gap. CDR3 nucleotides: TGTGCCAGCAGCTTACGATTGAGGGCAACAACTAATGAAAAACTGTTTTTT. Translation gives CASSLRLRATTNEKLFF.

The chain employs TRBV11-2 and TRBJ2-7; no reliable D call. The V end lost 0 bases, the J end lost 2 bases, and 14 bases lay between the germline ends. CDR3 size: 16 residues. Per germline, CDR1 SGHAT and CDR2 FQNNGV. The CDR3 loop reads CASSLERPAHTYEQYF. In DNA form, the CDR3 reads TGTGCCAGCAGCTTAGAGCGGCCCGCCCACACCTACGAGCAGTACTTC.

The chain joins TRBV7-8 to TRBJ1-5; D gene ambiguous. The CDR3 totals 16 residues. V was pared by 0 bases and J by 2 bases, with 11 bases between. Germline CDR1 and CDR2: SGHVS and FQNEAQ. CDR3 sequence (DNA): TGTGCCAGCAGCTTAGCGTCAAGGATAGGCAATCAGCCCCAGCATTTT. The encoded protein is CASSLASRIGNQPQHF.

This chain connects TRBV20-1 to TRBJ2-3; no firm D call. The germline CDR1 and CDR2 sequences are DFQATT and SNEGSKA (reference sequence). The ends were cut back, 4 bases at V and 4 bases at J, with 12 bases in the middle. This CDR3 is built from 13 residues. CDR3 amino acids: CSAKRTTPDTQYF. CDR3 nucleotide sequence: TGCAGTGCTAAGAGGACCACCCCAGATACGCAGTATTTT.

In this sample, this clonotype turned up once. The V and J genes are TRBV12-3 or TRBV12-4 and TRBJ2-1; D gene unclear. CDR3 size: 15 residues. Trimming cost V 6 bases and J 2 bases, with 14 bases left between them. CDR3: CASSPLETAYNEQFF. The CDR3 DNA follows: TGTGCCAGCAGCCCCCTAGAAACGGCCTACAATGAGCAGTTCTTC.

The rearrangement links TRBV25-1 to TRBJ1-1; D uncertain. Germline loops: CDR1 MGHDK, CDR2 SYGVNS. The CDR3 consists of 11 residues. Trimming shortened V by 6 bases and J by 8 bases, and 10 bases separated the two germline ends. CDR3: CASSGEPEAFF. CDR3 DNA: TGTGCCAGCAGCGGGGAGCCGGAAGCTTTCTTT.

This clonotype was detected only once. CDR3 coding DNA: TGTGCCAGCAGAACTCAGGCCTCCCAAGAGACCCAGTACTTC. It is translated as CASRTQASQETQYF. This rearrangement joins TRBV6-2 or TRBV6-3 to TRBJ2-5; no clear D. The CDR3 runs to 14 residues. V was cut by 6 bases and J by 1 base, with 12 bases left in between. Germline-derived CDR1 and CDR2 are MNHEY and SVGEGT.

This clonotype has a count of ten or more. The chain is built from TRBV3-1 and TRBJ2-1; a possible D gene is TRBD2 (6 bases). The V end lost 8 bases, the J end lost 4 bases, and 12 bases lay between the germline ends. The length of the CDR3 is 13 residues. Germline values: CDR1 LGHDT, CDR2 YNNKEL (reference sequence). CDR3: CASGDSAYNEQFF. CDR3 bases: TGTGCCAGCGGGGACTCCGCTTACAATGAGCAGTTCTTC.

This clonotype was recorded a few times. V usage is TRBV6-5 and J usage is TRBJ2-5; tentative D call: TRBD2 (5 bases). Trimming removed 0 bases from V and 4 bases from J, with 9 bases in between. Germline lookup yields CDR1 MNHEY and CDR2 SVGAGI. The CDR3 is 14 residues long. The CDR3 DNA reads TGTGCCAGCAGTTACTCTCCGGGAACAGAGACCCAGTACTTC. Its translation: CASSYSPGTETQYF.

This clonotype was detected only a few times. One end of the junction fails to match germline, which may point to a read error. This chain joins TRBV29-1 and TRBJ2-1, with 9 bases matching TRBD1. There are 13 residues in the CDR3. From germline, CDR1 is SQVTM and CDR2 ANQGSEA. CDR3 sequence reads: CSVIGTGYTEQFF. DNA for the CDR3: TGCAGTGTAATAGGGACAGGGTACACTGAGCAGTTCTTC.

This clonotype has more than one count but fewer than ten. The gene calls are TRBV4-1 and TRBJ2-1; D remains unclear. The CDR3 contains 16 residues. Per germline, CDR1 MGHRA and CDR2 YSYEKL. The germline V and J ends were trimmed by 0 bases and 1 base, with 10 bases remaining between them. CDR3 bases: TGCGCCAGCAGCCAAGATCTGACATTTTCCTACAATGAGCAGTTCTTC. It yields the protein CASSQDLTFSYNEQFF.

This clonotype was counted between two and nine times. CDR3 sequence reads: CASSQGTGAERYNSPLHF. Here the CDR3 DNA reads TGTGCCAGCAGCCAAGGGACAGGGGCGGAAAGATATAATTCACCCCTCCACTTT. The chain links TRBV4-2 to TRBJ1-6; 9 bases agree with TRBD1. In germline, CDR1 is LGHNA, CDR2 YNFKEQ. Trimming at V came to 1 base and at J to 4 bases, leaving 8 bases not matched to a gene. CDR3 size: 18 residues.

The gene calls are TRBV10-2 and TRBJ1-6; D is possibly TRBD1 (6 bases). Looked up from germline, CDR1 is WSHSY and CDR2 is SAAADI. Trimming pared 5 bases from V and 9 bases from J, leaving 14 bases between. The CDR3 has 14 residues. The CDR3 DNA is TGCGCCAGCAGTCGAGCAGGGGTGGGTTCACCCCTCCACTTT. Amino acid sequence: CASSRAGVGSPLHF.

The gene calls are TRBV7-9 and TRBJ2-1; 8 bases align to TRBD2. Germline-derived CDR1 and CDR2 are SEHNR and FQNEAQ (reference sequence). V lost 9 bases and J lost 5; bases outside the gene matches: 9. This CDR3 comprises 14 residues. DNA for the CDR3: TGTGCCAGGTCCGGAGCGGGAGCCGACAATGAGCAGTTCTTC. It translates to CARSGAGADNEQFF. Variable domain in full (rest from reference TRBV7-9 and TRBJ2-1): DTGVSQNPRHKITKRGQNVTFRCDPISEHNRLYWYRQTLGQGPEFLTYFQNEAQLEKSRLLSDRFSAERPKGSFSTLEIQRTEQGDSAMYLCARSGAGADNEQFFGPGTRLTVL.

The genes are TRBV7-8 and TRBJ1-2; no definite D call. The CDR3 spans 12 residues. Germline V lookup: CDR1 SGHVS, CDR2 FQNEAQ. V lost 6 bases and J lost 6, with 11 bases in between. The CDR3 bases are TGTGCCAGCAGTCAAAGCGCAGATGGCTACACCTTC. It specifies CASSQSADGYTF.

The CDR3 loop is CSASEEDHYEQYF. The CDR3 DNA reads as TGCAGTGCTAGTGAGGAGGACCACTACGAGCAGTACTTC. The chain is built from TRBV20-1 and TRBJ2-7, with D maybe TRBD2 (5 bases). The germline gives CDR1 DFQATT, CDR2 SNEGSKA (reference sequence). V was cut by 3 bases and J by 3 bases, with 12 bases left in between. The CDR3 spans 13 residues.

This clonotype was picked up a small number of times. V gene TRBV11-2 combines with J gene TRBJ2-1; either TRBD1 or TRBD2 may fit D (6 bases each). The germline V and J ends were trimmed by 5 bases and 8 bases, with 19 bases remaining between them. The length of the CDR3 is 15 residues. Germline-derived CDR1 and CDR2 are SGHAT and FQNNGV. CDR3 coding DNA: TGTGCCAGCAGCCCCGTGACAACGAGGGGGGATGAGCAGTTCTTC. Its translation is CASSPVTTRGDEQFF. The whole variable domain, filled in from reference TRBV11-2 and TRBJ2-1, reads EAGVAQSPRYKIIEKRQSVAFWCNPISGHATLYWYQQILGQGPKLLIQFQNNGVVDDSQLPKDRFSAERLKGVDSTLKIQPAKLEDSAVYLCASSPVTTRGDEQFFGPGTRLTVL.

This clonotype showed up just a few times. The rearrangement links TRBV2 to TRBJ2-7; 9 bases align to TRBD1. Germline V lookup: CDR1 SNHLY, CDR2 FYNNEI. The length of the CDR3 is 13 residues. Trimming cost V 6 bases and J 6 bases; bases outside gene matches: 6. As DNA, the CDR3 is TGTGCCAGCAGGGATAACAGGGGGCGCGAGCAGTACTTC. This sequence encodes CASRDNRGREQYF.

A remark on this clonotype: A much larger clone differs from this one at a single base, so this may be a read error. The gene calls are TRBV12-3 or TRBV12-4 and TRBJ2-3; unclear D gene. The length of the CDR3 is 14 residues. The CDR3 sequence: CAGSPRAGTDTQYF. In nucleotides, the CDR3 is TGTGCCGGCAGTCCCAGAGCTGGGACAGATACGCAGTATTTT.